In its sample, the clone carrying this T cell receptor (beta chain) was seen a few times. As yet, its antigen is unknown. Quantitative 5'-RACE was performed with molecular barcodes, and it yielded the TCR beta libraries. TCRdb independently ran MiXCR on the 5' RACE reads; one entry per CDR3 protein. The sample carries roughly 670,000 distinct CDR3 sequences, around 19% recorded once. These data come from a study of CD8 T cells in ankylosing spondylitis. CDR3 length: 15 residues. The V end was cut by 7 bases, the J end by 4 bases, with 19 bases between. Looked up from germline, CDR1 is MDHEN and CDR2 is SYDVKM. Whole-study results and caveats: Seemingly characteristic of ankylosing spondylitis blood was a TCR beta motif consisting of under 10 highly homologous variants. Relatively scarce in peripheral blood, disease-linked clones were CD8+. Enrichment of disease-linked clones was reportedly significant in matched ankylosing spondylitis synovial fluid.

This clonotype was obtained from a male donor with ankylosing spondylitis. The sequencing sample was made of blood, either unsorted or a sorted T cell fraction (not recorded which). The chain carries TRBV28 and TRBJ1-2, with no clear D. CDR3 region: CASTAFPSIGYGYTF. CDR3 nucleotide sequence: TGTGCCAGCACCGCTTTCCCTAGCATAGGCTATGGCTACACCTTC.